The present entry profiles one T cell receptor (beta chain) with its context. The antigen is undetermined. This sample is part of a study of response to subunit inactivated influenza vaccine. Study-level findings and limits: After each seasonal influenza vaccination, few new T cells are recruited, the authors suggested.

Using its own MiXCR run on the RT-PCR reads, TCRdb lists one record per CDR3 protein. Of 450,000 to 600,000 distinct CDR3 sequences listed, around 8% are singletons. This clonotype was obtained from a man between 50 and 75 years old who received an inactivated influenza vaccine. The source material was PBMCs from blood, sampled less than 30 months after vaccination.

For the CDR3, the DNA is TGTGCCAGCACCTTACCGGGACCCCAGAATCCCTTCTACGAGCAGTACTTC. Encoded protein: CASTLPGPQNPFYEQYF. J is TRBJ2-7 and V is TRBV12-3 or TRBV12-4; possibly TRBD1 or TRBD2 for D (5 bases each). This CDR3 region has 17 residues. The V end lost 7 bases, the J end lost 3 bases, and 25 bases lay between the germline ends.